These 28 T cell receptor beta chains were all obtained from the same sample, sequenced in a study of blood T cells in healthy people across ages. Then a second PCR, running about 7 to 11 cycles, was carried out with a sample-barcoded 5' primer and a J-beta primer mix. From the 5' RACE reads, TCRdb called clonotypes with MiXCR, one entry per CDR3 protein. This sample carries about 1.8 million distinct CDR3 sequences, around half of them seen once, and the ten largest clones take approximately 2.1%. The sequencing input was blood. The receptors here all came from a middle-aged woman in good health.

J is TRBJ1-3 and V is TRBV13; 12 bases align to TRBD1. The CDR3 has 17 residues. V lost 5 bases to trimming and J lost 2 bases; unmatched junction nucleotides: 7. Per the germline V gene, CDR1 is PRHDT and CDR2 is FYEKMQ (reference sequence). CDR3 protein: CASSPRGTGGPGNTIYF. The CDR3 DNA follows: TGTGCCAGCAGCCCACGTGGGACAGGGGGCCCTGGAAACACCATATATTTT.

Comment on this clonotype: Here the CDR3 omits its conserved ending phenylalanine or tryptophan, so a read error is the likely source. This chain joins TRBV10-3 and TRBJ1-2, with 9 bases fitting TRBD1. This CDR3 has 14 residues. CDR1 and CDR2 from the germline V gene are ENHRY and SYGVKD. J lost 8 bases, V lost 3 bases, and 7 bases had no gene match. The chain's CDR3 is CAISDLQGAKGYTL. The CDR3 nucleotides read TGTGCCATCAGTGACCTACAGGGGGCGAAAGGCTACACCTTA.

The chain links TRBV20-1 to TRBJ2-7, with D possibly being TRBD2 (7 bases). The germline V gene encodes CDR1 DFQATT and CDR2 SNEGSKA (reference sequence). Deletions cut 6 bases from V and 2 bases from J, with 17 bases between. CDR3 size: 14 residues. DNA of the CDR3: TGCAGTGCCCTAGGGGGGGTTGTCACCTACGAGCAGTACTTC. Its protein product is CSALGGVVTYEQYF.

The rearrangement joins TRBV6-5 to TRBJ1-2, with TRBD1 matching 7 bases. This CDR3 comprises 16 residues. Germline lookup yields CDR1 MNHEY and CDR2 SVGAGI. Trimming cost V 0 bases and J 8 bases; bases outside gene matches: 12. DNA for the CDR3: TGTGCCAGCAGTTACTCGTCAGGGGGTGGCTCCTACGGCTACACCTTC. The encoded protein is CASSYSSGGGSYGYTF.

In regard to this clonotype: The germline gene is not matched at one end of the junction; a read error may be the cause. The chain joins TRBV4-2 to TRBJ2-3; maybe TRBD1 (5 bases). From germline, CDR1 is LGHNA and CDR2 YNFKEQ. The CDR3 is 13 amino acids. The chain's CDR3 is CAGSPHQGNTQYF. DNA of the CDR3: TGTGCCGGCAGCCCCCATCAGGGAAATACGCAGTATTTT.

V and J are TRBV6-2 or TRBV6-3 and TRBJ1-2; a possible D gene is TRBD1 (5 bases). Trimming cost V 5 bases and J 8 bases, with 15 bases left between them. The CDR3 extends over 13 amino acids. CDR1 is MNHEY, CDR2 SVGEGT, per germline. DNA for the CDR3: TGTGCCAGCAGTGGCCAGACAGTGTGCGGCTACACCTTC. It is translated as CASSGQTVCGYTF.

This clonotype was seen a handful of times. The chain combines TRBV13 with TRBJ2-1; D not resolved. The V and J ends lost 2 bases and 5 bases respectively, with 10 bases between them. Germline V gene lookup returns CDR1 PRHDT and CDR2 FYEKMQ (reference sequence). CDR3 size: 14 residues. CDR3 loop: CASSLLDRHNEQFF. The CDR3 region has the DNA TGTGCCAGCAGCTTACTGGACCGTCACAATGAGCAGTTCTTC.

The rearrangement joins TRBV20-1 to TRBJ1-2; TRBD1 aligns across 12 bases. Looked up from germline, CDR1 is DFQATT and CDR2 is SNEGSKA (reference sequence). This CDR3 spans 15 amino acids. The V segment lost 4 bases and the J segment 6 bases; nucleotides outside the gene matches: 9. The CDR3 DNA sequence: TGCAGTGCTACCGGACCGGGACAGGGGGCTAATGGCTACACCTTC. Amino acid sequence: CSATGPGQGANGYTF.

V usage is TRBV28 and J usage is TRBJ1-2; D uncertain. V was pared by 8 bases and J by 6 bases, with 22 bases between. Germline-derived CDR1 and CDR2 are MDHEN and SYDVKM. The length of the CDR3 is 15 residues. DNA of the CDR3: TGTGCCAGCCGTTCCGCGGGAGGCTACCTACATGGCTACACCTTC. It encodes CASRSAGGYLHGYTF.

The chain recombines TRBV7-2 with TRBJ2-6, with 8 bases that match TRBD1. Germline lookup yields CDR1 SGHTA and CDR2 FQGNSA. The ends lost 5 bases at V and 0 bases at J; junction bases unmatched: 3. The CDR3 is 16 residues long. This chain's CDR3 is CASSRTGRSGANVLTF. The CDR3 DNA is TGTGCCAGCAGCCGGACAGGGCGCTCTGGGGCCAACGTCCTGACTTTC. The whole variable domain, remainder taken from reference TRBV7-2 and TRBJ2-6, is GAGVSQSPSNKVTEKGKDVELRCDPISGHTALYWYRQSLGQGLEFLIYFQGNSAPDKSGLPSDRFSAERTGGSVSTLTIQRTQQEDSAVYLCASSRTGRSGANVLTFGAGSRLTVL.

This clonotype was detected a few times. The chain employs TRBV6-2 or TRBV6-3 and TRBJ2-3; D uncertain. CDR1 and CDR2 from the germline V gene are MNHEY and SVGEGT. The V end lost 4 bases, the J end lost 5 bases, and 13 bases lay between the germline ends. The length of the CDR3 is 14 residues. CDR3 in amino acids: CASSSGPGEDTQYF. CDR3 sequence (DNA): TGTGCCAGCAGTTCTGGTCCCGGCGAAGATACGCAGTATTTT.

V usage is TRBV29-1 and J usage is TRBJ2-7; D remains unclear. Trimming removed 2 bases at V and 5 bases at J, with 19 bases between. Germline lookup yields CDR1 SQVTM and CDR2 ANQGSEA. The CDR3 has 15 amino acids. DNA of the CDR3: TGCAGCGTTGAATGGTCCTTCTTGTCTGGGGACGAGCAGTACTTC. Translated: CSVEWSFLSGDEQYF.

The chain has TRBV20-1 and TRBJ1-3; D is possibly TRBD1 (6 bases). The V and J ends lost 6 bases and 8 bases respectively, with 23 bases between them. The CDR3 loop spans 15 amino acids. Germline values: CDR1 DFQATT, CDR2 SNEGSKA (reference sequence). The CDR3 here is CSATTGSGNGYTIYF. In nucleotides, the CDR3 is TGCAGTGCCACCACAGGGTCGGGGAATGGCTACACCATATATTTT.

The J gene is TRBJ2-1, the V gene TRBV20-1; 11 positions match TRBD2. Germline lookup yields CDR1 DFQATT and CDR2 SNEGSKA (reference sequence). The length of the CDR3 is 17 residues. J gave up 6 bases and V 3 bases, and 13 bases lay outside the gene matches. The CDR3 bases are TGCAGTGCTAGGATCCGGCCGGTAGCGGGGGGGTTCAATGAGCAGTTCTTC. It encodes CSARIRPVAGGFNEQFF.

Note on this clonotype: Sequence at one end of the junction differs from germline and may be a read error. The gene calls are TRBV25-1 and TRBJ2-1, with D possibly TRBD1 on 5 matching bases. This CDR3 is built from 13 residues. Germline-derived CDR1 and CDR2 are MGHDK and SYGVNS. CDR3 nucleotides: TGTGCCAGCAGACTGACAGCCAAACATGAGCGGTTCTTC. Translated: CASRLTAKHERFF.

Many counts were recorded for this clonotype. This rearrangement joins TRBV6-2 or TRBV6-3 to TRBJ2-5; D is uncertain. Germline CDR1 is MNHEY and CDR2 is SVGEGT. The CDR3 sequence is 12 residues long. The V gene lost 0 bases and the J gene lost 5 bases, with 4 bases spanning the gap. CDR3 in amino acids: CASSYSRETQYF. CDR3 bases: TGTGCCAGCAGTTACTCGAGGGAGACCCAGTACTTC.

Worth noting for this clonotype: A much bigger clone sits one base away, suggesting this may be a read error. The DNA for the CDR3 is TGTGCGGAGCCGGGAGTGGGACGCACAGATACGCAGTATTTT. Translation gives CAEPGVGRTDTQYF. J is TRBJ2-3 and V is TRBV7-2; D perhaps matches TRBD2 (6 bases). Germline V lookup: CDR1 SGHTA, CDR2 FQGNSA. CDR3 length: 14 amino acids.

This CDR3 reads CASRRGGGLFQETQYF. CDR3 coding DNA: TGTGCCAGCCGGCGGGGCGGGGGCCTATTCCAAGAGACCCAGTACTTC. This sequence joins TRBV11-2 and TRBJ2-5; TRBD2 might be the D (7 bases). There are 16 residues in the CDR3. Germline-derived CDR1 and CDR2 are SGHAT and FQNNGV. Trimming took off 8 bases at V and 1 base at J, with 20 bases between the two ends. The variable domain in full, with the rest retrieved from reference TRBV11-2 and TRBJ2-5, is EAGVAQSPRYKIIEKRQSVAFWCNPISGHATLYWYQQILGQGPKLLIQFQNNGVVDDSQLPKDRFSAERLKGVDSTLKIQPAKLEDSAVYLCASRRGGGLFQETQYFGPGTRLLVL.

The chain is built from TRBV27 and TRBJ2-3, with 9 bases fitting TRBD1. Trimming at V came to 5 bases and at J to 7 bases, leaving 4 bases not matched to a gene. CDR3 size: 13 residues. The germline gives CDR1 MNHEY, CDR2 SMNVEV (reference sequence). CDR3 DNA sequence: TGTGCCAGCAGTGGAGGGACAGGGAATACGCAGTATTTT. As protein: CASSGGTGNTQYF.

The CDR3 reads CASSRKQGAFNQPQHF. The CDR3 coding sequence is TGTGCCAGCAGCCGGAAACAGGGGGCTTTCAATCAGCCCCAGCATTTT. The chain has TRBV6-5 and TRBJ1-5, with TRBD1 matching 9 bases. Looked up from germline, CDR1 is MNHEY and CDR2 is SVGAGI. Germline trimming cut 6 bases from V and 3 bases from J; bases unmatched to any gene: 9. The CDR3 runs to 16 residues.

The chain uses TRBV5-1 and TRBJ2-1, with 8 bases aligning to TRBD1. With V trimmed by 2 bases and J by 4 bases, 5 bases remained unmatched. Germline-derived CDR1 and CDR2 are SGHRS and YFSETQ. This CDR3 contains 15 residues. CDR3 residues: CASSFPDREYNEQFF. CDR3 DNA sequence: TGCGCCAGCAGCTTCCCGGACAGGGAATACAATGAGCAGTTCTTC.

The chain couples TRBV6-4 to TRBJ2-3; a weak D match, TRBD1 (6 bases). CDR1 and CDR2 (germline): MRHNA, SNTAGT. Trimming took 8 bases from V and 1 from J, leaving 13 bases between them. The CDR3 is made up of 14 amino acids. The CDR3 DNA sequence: TGTGCCAGCCCCCTTCCAGGGGGCACAGATACGCAGTATTTT. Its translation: CASPLPGGTDTQYF.

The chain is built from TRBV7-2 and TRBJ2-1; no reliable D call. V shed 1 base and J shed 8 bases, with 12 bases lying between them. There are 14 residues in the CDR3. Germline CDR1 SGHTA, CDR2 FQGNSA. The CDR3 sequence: CASSLDLGIDEQFF. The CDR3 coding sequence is TGTGCCAGCAGCTTAGACTTAGGGATCGATGAGCAGTTCTTC.

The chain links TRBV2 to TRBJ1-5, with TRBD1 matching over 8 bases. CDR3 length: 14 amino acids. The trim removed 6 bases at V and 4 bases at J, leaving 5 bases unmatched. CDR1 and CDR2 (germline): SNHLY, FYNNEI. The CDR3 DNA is TGTGCCAGCAGGCCGACAGGGGAGAATCAGCCCCAGCATTTT. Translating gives CASRPTGENQPQHF.

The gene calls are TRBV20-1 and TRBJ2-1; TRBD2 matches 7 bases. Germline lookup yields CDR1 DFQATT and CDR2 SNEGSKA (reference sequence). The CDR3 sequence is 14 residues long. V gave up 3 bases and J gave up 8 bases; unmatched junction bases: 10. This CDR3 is CSASLPYRGDEQFF. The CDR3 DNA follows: TGCAGTGCTAGCCTTCCCTACCGGGGGGATGAGCAGTTCTTC.

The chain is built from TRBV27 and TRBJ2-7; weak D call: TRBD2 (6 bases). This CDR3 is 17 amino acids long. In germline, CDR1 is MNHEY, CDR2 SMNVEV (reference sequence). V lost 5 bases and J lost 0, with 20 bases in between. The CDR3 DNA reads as TGTGCCAGCAGTATACAATACCGGGAGTATAGCTCCTACGAGCAGTACTTC. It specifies CASSIQYREYSSYEQYF.

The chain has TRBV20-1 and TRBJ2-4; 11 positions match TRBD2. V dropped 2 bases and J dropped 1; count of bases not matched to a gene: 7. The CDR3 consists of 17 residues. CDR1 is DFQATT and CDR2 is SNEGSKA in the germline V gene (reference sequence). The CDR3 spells CSARPNASGGAKNIQYF. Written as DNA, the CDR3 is TGCAGTGCTAGACCCAACGCTAGCGGGGGGGCCAAAAACATTCAGTACTTC.

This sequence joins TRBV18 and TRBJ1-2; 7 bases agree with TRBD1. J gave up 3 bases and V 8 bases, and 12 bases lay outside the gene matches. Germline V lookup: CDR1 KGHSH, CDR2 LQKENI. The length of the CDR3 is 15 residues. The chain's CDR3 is CASTLTGTGDYGYTF. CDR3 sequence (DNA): TGTGCCAGCACCCTTACTGGCACAGGGGACTATGGCTACACCTTC.